These 26 T cell receptor beta chains came from one sample sequenced in a study of T cell changes during pregnancy in multiple sclerosis. Some clones are missing from TCRdb's copy, which holds only in-frame ones; the method was immunoSEQ multiplex PCR. The sample contains around 36,000 clones, about nine tenths of which appear only once. Specimen: CD4+ T cells from peripheral blood mononuclear cells, collected in the third trimester of pregnancy. Every receptor here comes from a female donor with multiple sclerosis, enrolled in a pregnancy study.

The chain has TRBV5-1 and TRBJ2-3; a possible D gene is TRBD1 (6 bases). Between the trimmed V and J ends, which lost 4 bases and 4 bases, there was a span of 13 bases. The CDR3 totals 14 residues. CDR1 and CDR2 (germline): SGHRS, YFSETQ. DNA for the CDR3: TGCGCCAGCAGCCCTTTAGCAGGGGCAGATACGCAGTATTTT. As protein: CASSPLAGADTQYF.

This clone appeared once. The chain employs TRBV27 and TRBJ2-4, with D possibly matching TRBD1 (6 bases). Deletions cut 5 bases from V and 0 bases from J, with 8 bases between. CDR3 length: 14 residues. The germline V gene has CDR1 MNHEY and CDR2 SMNVEV (reference sequence). The CDR3 DNA reads as TGTGCCAGCAGTGTACAGGGAGCCAAAAACATTCAGTACTTC. This encodes CASSVQGAKNIQYF.

The chain combines TRBV4-1 with TRBJ1-1, with no clear D. Germline-derived CDR1 and CDR2 are MGHRA and YSYEKL. The CDR3 is made up of 14 amino acids. The V end was cut by 0 bases, the J end by 3 bases, with 8 bases between. This CDR3 reads CASSQDPPDTEAFF. In DNA form, the CDR3 reads TGCGCCAGCAGCCAAGATCCCCCCGACACTGAAGCTTTCTTT.

The chain employs TRBV6-5 and TRBJ2-1; 11 positions match TRBD2. Looked up from germline, CDR1 is MNHEY and CDR2 is SVGAGI. The V gene end was trimmed by 0 bases and the J gene end by 15 bases; junction bases not matched to a gene: 7. The CDR3 runs 14 residues. The CDR3 region is CASSYSPTSGRTFF. DNA of the CDR3: TGTGCCAGCAGTTACTCGCCCACTAGCGGGAGAACGTTCTTC.

The rearrangement joins TRBV2 to TRBJ2-1, with unresolved D. Deletions cut 2 bases from V and 7 bases from J, with 9 bases between. Germline V gene data show CDR1 as SNHLY and CDR2 as FYNNEI. The CDR3 is 13 amino acids. CDR3: CASSEISGNEQFF. CDR3 bases: TGTGCCAGCAGTGAAATTTCAGGAAATGAGCAGTTCTTC. The full variable domain, in which reference TRBV2 and TRBJ2-1 provide the parts outside the CDR3, is EPEVTQTPSHQVTQMGQEVILRCVPISNHLYFYWYRQILGQKVEFLVSFYNNEISEKSEIFDDQFSVERPDGSNFTLKIRSTKLEDSAMYFCASSEISGNEQFFGPGTRLTVL.

This clone was picked up one time. This chain links TRBV27 with TRBJ2-7; a weak D match, TRBD2 (6 bases). This CDR3 is built from 14 residues. CDR1 is MNHEY, CDR2 SMNVEV, per germline (reference sequence). Trimming left V 1 base short and J 3 bases short, with 10 bases between. The CDR3 region has the DNA TGTGCCAGCAGTTTATACGGGAGAATCTACGAGCAGTACTTC. It codes for CASSLYGRIYEQYF.

This chain joins TRBV7-8 and TRBJ2-7; 13 nucleotides match TRBD2. There are 15 residues in the CDR3. V was clipped by 5 bases and J by 5 bases; unmatched bases: 6. Germline V gives CDR1 SGHVS, CDR2 FQNEAQ. The CDR3 coding sequence is TGTGCCAGCAGCCCACCCACTAGCGGGAGGGACGAGCAGTACTTC. Amino acid sequence: CASSPPTSGRDEQYF.

The V gene is TRBV28, the J gene TRBJ1-1; D may be TRBD1 (5 bases). V dropped 3 bases and J dropped 3 bases, with 17 bases sitting between them. The CDR3 contains 16 residues. The germline gives CDR1 MDHEN, CDR2 SYDVKM. The CDR3 DNA reads as TGTGCCAGCAGTTTTGGACGGAGGGGTCGACACACTGAAGCTTTCTTT. Residues: CASSFGRRGRHTEAFF.

The chain has TRBV2 and TRBJ2-1, with 10 nucleotides matching TRBD2. Per germline, CDR1 SNHLY and CDR2 FYNNEI. V shed 9 bases, J shed 1 base, and the junction held 9 bases outside the gene matches. The CDR3 totals 16 residues. This CDR3 reads CASRSTSGNSYNEQFF. In DNA, the CDR3 is TGTGCCAGTAGAAGTACTAGCGGGAATTCCTACAATGAGCAGTTCTTC. The entire variable domain, with the rest obtained from reference TRBV2 and TRBJ2-1, is as follows: EPEVTQTPSHQVTQMGQEVILRCVPISNHLYFYWYRQILGQKVEFLVSFYNNEISEKSEIFDDQFSVERPDGSNFTLKIRSTKLEDSAMYFCASRSTSGNSYNEQFFGPGTRLTVL.

The V gene is TRBV9, the J gene TRBJ2-7, with TRBD2 matching 10 bases. The CDR3 runs 16 residues. The ends lost 3 bases at V and 0 bases at J; junction bases unmatched: 6. The germline CDR1 and CDR2 sequences are SGDLS and YYNGEE. The CDR3 DNA reads as TGTGCCAGCAGCGCCGGACTAGCGGTAAGCTCCTACGAGCAGTACTTC. This translates into CASSAGLAVSSYEQYF.

The chain recombines TRBV7-2 with TRBJ2-1, with D perhaps matching TRBD2 (5 bases). The CDR3 length is 15 residues. The ends were cut back, 2 bases at V and 0 bases at J, with 8 bases in the middle. The V gene's germline CDR1 is SGHTA and CDR2 FQGNSA. In DNA form, the CDR3 reads TGTGCCAGCAGCTTATGGACTCGCTCCTACAATGAGCAGTTCTTC. Its protein product is CASSLWTRSYNEQFF.

This chain uses TRBV29-1 with TRBJ2-3; 7 bases match TRBD1. The CDR3 has 14 residues. Unmatched junction bases numbered 12, after V lost 8 bases and J lost 4 bases. Germline loops: CDR1 SQVTM, CDR2 ANQGSEA. The CDR3 spells CSTRGQFDADTQYF. The DNA for the CDR3 is TGCAGCACTAGGGGGCAGTTTGACGCAGATACGCAGTATTTT.

The genes are TRBV7-2 and TRBJ2-2; D is possibly TRBD1 (5 bases). The CDR3 spans 15 residues. Looked up from germline, CDR1 is SGHTA and CDR2 is FQGNSA. V lost 2 bases to trimming and J lost 2 bases, with 9 bases between them. DNA for the CDR3: TGTGCCAGCAGCTTACGACAGTTCAACACCGGGGAGCTGTTTTTT. Its protein is CASSLRQFNTGELFF.

DNA of the CDR3: TGTGCCAGTAGTGTTGGGGGGACTGGAAACACCATATATTTT. It yields the protein CASSVGGTGNTIYF. The chain recombines TRBV19 with TRBJ1-3; perhaps TRBD1 as D (5 bases). V lost 5 bases and J lost 2, with 10 bases in between. The CDR3 has 14 residues. Germline CDR1 and CDR2: LNHDA and SQIVND (reference sequence).

V and J are TRBV27 and TRBJ2-1, with D possibly TRBD2 on 6 matching bases. Germline assignment: CDR1 MNHEY and CDR2 SMNVEV (reference sequence). The ends were cut back, 6 bases at V and 9 bases at J, with 18 bases in the middle. The CDR3 consists of 14 residues. This CDR3 is CASSREARWGEQFF. CDR3 coding DNA: TGTGCCAGCAGCAGGGAGGCGAGATGGGGTGAGCAGTTCTTC.

The chain's CDR3 is CASSYQGNDYNEQFF. The CDR3 DNA sequence: TGCGCCAGCAGCTATCAGGGGAACGACTACAATGAGCAGTTCTTC. The chain is built from TRBV5-1 and TRBJ2-1, with D possibly being TRBD1 (6 bases). The CDR3 has 15 amino acids. The V and J ends lost 3 bases and 3 bases respectively, with 13 bases between them. CDR1 SGHRS and CDR2 YFSETQ come from the germline V gene.

This chain connects TRBV5-5 to TRBJ1-2, with no clear D. Between the trimmed V and J ends, which lost 1 base and 4 bases, there was a span of 14 bases. The germline V gene encodes CDR1 SGHKS and CDR2 YYEKEE (reference sequence). The CDR3 runs 15 residues. CDR3 in DNA: TGTGCCAGCAGCTTGAGAGACGTTGAGGTCTATGGCTACACCTTC. This translates into CASSLRDVEVYGYTF.

The chain couples TRBV27 to TRBJ2-5; tentative D call: TRBD1 (6 bases). The CDR3 consists of 12 residues. Trimming removed 6 bases at V and 7 bases at J, with 12 bases between. Germline CDR1 and CDR2: MNHEY and SMNVEV (reference sequence). CDR3 DNA: TGTGCCAGCAGGCAGGGGCCCGGGACCCAGTACTTC. Protein sequence: CASRQGPGTQYF.

The CDR3 bases are TGTGCCAGCAGCTTGGCCCTACTAGCCGTGAGCGCTGAGACCCAGTACTTC. As protein: CASSLALLAVSAETQYF. The chain joins TRBV5-8 to TRBJ2-5; D is possibly TRBD2 (6 bases). The CDR3 extends over 17 amino acids. Looked up from germline, CDR1 is SGHTS and CDR2 is YDEGEE. Trimming shortened V by 0 bases and J by 5 bases, and 20 bases separated the two germline ends.

The chain uses TRBV19 and TRBJ1-5; D not certain. Germline V gene sequence: CDR1 LNHDA, CDR2 SQIVND (reference sequence). There are 15 residues in the CDR3. The V end lost 2 bases, the J end lost 6 bases, and 14 bases lay between the germline ends. CDR3 amino acids: CASSISEGRTQPQHF. The DNA for the CDR3 is TGTGCCAGTAGTATAAGTGAAGGGAGGACTCAGCCCCAGCATTTT.

The V and J genes are TRBV6-6 and TRBJ1-5, with D unresolved. The germline gives CDR1 MNHNY, CDR2 SVGAGI (reference sequence). This CDR3 has 12 residues. V dropped 5 bases and J dropped 8 bases, with 10 bases sitting between them. CDR3 loop: CASSKPGEPQHF. The CDR3 DNA sequence: TGTGCCAGCAGTAAACCGGGAGAGCCCCAGCATTTT.

The CDR3 nucleotides read TGTGCCAGCTCACAAAATCAGCGGGAGCCCACAGATACGCAGTATTTT. It specifies CASSQNQREPTDTQYF. The rearrangement uses TRBV18 and TRBJ2-3, with 8 nucleotides matching TRBD2. Germline CDR1 reads KGHSH; CDR2 reads LQKENI. This CDR3 comprises 16 residues. V was pared by 4 bases and J by 2 bases, with 8 bases of the junction left unmatched.

This sequence joins TRBV30 and TRBJ1-5; D is possibly TRBD1 (6 bases). V was pared by 2 bases and J by 4 bases, with 21 bases between. Germline V gene data show CDR1 as GTSNPN and CDR2 as SVGIG (reference sequence). The CDR3 contains 17 residues. CDR3 loop: CAWSISRTALGNQPQHF. The CDR3 coding sequence is TGTGCCTGGAGTATCTCCCGGACAGCTCTCGGGAATCAGCCCCAGCATTTT. The variable domain in full, completed from reference TRBV30 and TRBJ1-5, reads SQTIHQWPATLVQPVGSPLSLECTVEGTSNPNLYWYRQAAGRGLQLLFYSVGIGQISSEVPQNLSASRPQDRQFILSSKKLLLSDSGFYLCAWSISRTALGNQPQHFGDGTRLSIL.

This sequence joins TRBV9 and TRBJ2-1; TRBD2 agrees at 11 bases. The V gene's germline CDR1 is SGDLS and CDR2 YYNGEE. This CDR3 has 14 amino acids. V lost 0 bases and J lost 10; bases outside the gene matches: 3. CDR3 bases: TGTGCCAGCAGCGTAGGGGGACTAGCGGAGGAGCAGTTCTTC. Translating it yields CASSVGGLAEEQFF.

In DNA, the CDR3 is TGTGCCAGCAGCTTACAGGGAAACACCATATATTTT. Amino acid sequence: CASSLQGNTIYF. V and J are TRBV7-9 and TRBJ1-3; D remains unclear. The V and J ends lost 2 bases and 4 bases respectively, with 3 bases between them. Germline V lookup: CDR1 SEHNR, CDR2 FQNEAQ (reference sequence). This CDR3 region has 12 residues.

This rearrangement joins TRBV7-9 to TRBJ2-7; TRBD1 matches at 9 bases. The CDR3 totals 15 residues. Germline values: CDR1 SEHNR, CDR2 FQNEAQ (reference sequence). Trimming cost V 5 bases and J 2 bases; bases outside gene matches: 7. The CDR3 sequence: CASSPRQGVTYEQYF. The DNA for the CDR3 is TGTGCCAGCAGCCCCCGACAGGGGGTCACCTACGAGCAGTACTTC.